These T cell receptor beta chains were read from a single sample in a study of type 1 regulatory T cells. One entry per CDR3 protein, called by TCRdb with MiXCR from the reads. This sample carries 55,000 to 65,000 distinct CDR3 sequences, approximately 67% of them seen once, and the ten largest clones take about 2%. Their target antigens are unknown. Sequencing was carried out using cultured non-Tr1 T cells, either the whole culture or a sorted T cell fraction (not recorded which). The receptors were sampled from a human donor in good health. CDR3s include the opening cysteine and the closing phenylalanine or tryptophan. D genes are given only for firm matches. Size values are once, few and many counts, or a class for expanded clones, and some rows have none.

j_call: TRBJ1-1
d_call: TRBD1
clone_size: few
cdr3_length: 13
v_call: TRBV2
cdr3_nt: TGTGCCAGCGTCAGGGGGGTGGGAACTGAAGCTTTCTTT
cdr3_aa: CASVRGVGTEAFF

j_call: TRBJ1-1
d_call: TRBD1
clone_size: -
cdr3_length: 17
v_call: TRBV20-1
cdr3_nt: TGCAGTGCAGACGTACAGGGGGGAAGAAAGTTGAACACTGAAGCTTTCTTT
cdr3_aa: CSADVQGGRKLNTEAFF

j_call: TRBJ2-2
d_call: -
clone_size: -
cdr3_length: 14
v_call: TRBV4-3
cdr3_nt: TGCGCCAGCAGCCAACGACTAGTGGACGGGGAGCTGTTTTTT
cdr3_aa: CASSQRLVDGELFF

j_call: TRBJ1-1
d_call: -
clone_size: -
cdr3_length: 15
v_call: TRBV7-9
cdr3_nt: TGTGCCAGCAGCTTACGTCGGCTGGGGGGGACTGAAGCTTTCTTT
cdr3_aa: CASSLRRLGGTEAFF

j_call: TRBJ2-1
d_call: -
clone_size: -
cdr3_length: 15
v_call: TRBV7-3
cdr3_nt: TGTGCCAGCAGCTTAATGGGGACGGGCCCCGGAGAGCAGTTCTTC
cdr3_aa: CASSLMGTGPGEQFF

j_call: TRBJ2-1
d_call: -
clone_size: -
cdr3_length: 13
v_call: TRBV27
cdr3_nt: TGTGCCAGCAGTTCTCAGGGGTTCGGGGAGCAGTTCTTC
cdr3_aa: CASSSQGFGEQFF

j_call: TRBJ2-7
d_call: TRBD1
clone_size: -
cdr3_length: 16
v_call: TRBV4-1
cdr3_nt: TGCGCCAGCAGCCAAGACCCGGATGGACAGGGCTACGAGCAGTACTTC
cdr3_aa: CASSQDPDGQGYEQYF

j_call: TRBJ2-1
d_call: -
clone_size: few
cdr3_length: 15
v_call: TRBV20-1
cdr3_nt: TGCAGTGCTGAGGGGACTGTCGAACACTACAATGAGCAGTTCTTC
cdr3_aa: CSAEGTVEHYNEQFF

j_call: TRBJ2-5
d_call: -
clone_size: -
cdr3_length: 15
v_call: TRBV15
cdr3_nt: TGTGCCACCAGCAGAGATGGGCACAGACAAGAGACCCAGTACTTC
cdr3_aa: CATSRDGHRQETQYF

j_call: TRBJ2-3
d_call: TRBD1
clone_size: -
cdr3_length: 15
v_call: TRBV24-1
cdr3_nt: TGTGCCACCAGTGACAATTGGGGACAGGAGCCGAAAATGGATTTT
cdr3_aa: CATSDNWGQEPKMDF

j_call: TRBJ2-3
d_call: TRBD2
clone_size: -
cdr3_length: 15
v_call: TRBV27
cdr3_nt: TGTGCCAGCAGTTTGGGCGAGCGGGAGTCAGATACGCAGTATTTT
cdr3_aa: CASSLGERESDTQYF

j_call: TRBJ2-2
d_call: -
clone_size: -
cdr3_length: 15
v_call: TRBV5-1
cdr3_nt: TGCGCCAGCTGCCTCGGGGGGCCGAACACCGGGGAGCTGTTTTTT
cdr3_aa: CASCLGGPNTGELFF

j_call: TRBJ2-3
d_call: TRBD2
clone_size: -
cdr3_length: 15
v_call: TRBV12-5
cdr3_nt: TGTGCTAGTGGTTTGTCGCGGGAGTACACAGATACGCAGTATTTT
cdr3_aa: CASGLSREYTDTQYF

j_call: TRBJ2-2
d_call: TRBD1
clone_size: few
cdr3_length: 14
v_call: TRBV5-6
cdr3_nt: TGTGCCAGCAGCCAAGACAGGGGAACCGGGGAGCTGTTTTTT
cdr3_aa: CASSQDRGTGELFF

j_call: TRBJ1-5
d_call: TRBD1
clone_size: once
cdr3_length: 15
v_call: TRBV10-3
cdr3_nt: TGTGCCATCAGCCTCGGACAGGGTACCAATCAGCCCCAGCATTTT
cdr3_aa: CAISLGQGTNQPQHF

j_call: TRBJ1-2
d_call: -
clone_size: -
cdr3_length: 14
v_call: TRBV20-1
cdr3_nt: TGCAGTGCTAGACCGGAGGGGAGGGGATATGGCTACACCTTC
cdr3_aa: CSARPEGRGYGYTF

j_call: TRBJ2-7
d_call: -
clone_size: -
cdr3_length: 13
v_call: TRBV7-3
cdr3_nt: TGTGCCAGCAGCTTAGAGGGTCACGGCGAGCAGTACTTC
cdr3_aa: CASSLEGHGEQYF

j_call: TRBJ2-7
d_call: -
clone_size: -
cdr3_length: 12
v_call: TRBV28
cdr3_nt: TGTGCCAGCGGGGGTTTCGTCTACGAGCAGTACTTC
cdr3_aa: CASGGFVYEQYF

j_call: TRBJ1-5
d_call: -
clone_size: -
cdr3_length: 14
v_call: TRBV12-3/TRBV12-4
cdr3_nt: TGTGCCAGCACGGCGGCAGGGCGCAATCAGCCCCAGCATTTT
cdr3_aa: CASTAAGRNQPQHF

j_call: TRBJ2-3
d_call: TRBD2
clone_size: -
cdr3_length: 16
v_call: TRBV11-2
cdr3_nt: TGTGCCAGCAGTTACAGAGCGGGGGATGGGACAGATACGCAGTATTTT
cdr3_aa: CASSYRAGDGTDTQYF

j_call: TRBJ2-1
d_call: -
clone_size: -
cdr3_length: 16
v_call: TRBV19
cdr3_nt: TGTGCCAGTAGCACGACTATTTTGACAGCCAACAATGAGCAGTTCTTC
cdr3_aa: CASSTTILTANNEQFF

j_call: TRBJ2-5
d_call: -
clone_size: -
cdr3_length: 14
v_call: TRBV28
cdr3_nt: TGTGCCAGCAGTTTCGTCCTCGTACAAGAGACCCAGTACTTC
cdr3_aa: CASSFVLVQETQYF

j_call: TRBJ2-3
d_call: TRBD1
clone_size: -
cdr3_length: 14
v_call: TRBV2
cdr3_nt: TGTGCCAGCACCTACAGGGGGAGCACAGATACGCAGTATTTT
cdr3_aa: CASTYRGSTDTQYF

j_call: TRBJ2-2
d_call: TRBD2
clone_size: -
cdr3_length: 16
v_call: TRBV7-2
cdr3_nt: TGTGCCAGCAGCTTAATTGGCGGGAGGGCCGGCGGGGAGCTGTTTTTT
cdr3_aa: CASSLIGGRAGGELFF

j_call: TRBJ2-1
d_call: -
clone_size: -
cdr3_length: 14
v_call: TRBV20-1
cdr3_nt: TGCAGTGCTAGATTTGGCGGACCATACAATGAGCAGTTCTTC
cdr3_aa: CSARFGGPYNEQFF

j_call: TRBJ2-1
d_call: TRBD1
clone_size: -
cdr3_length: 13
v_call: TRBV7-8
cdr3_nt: TGTGCCAGCAGCTCCGGGACAGGGAATGAGCAGTTCTTC
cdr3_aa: CASSSGTGNEQFF

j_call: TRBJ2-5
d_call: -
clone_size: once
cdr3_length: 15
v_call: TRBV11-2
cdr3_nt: TGTGCCAGCAGCTTACAAACACGACGGTTGGCGACCCAGTACTTC
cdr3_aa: CASSLQTRRLATQYF

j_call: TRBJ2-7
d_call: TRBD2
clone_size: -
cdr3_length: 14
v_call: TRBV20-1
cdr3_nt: TGCAGTGCTAGAGAAGTAGCGGGAGTGTACGAGCAGTACTTC
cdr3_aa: CSAREVAGVYEQYF

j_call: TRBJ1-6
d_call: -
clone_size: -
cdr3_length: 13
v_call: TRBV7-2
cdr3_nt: TGTGCCAGCAGCTCCTCTTTTAATTCACCCCTCCACTTT
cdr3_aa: CASSSSFNSPLHF

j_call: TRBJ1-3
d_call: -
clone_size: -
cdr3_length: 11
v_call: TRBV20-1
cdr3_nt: TGCAGTGCTACAACTGGAAACACCATATATTTT
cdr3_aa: CSATTGNTIYF

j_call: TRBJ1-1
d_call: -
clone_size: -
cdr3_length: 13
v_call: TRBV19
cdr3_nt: TGTGCCAGTAGTGGCAGGGTGAACACTGAAGCTTTCTTT
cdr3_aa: CASSGRVNTEAFF

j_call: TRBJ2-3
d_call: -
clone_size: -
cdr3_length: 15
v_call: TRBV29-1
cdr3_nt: TGCAGCGTTGGGGTAGGGCAGGCCAGATCGGCTACGCAGTATTTT
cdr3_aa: CSVGVGQARSATQYF

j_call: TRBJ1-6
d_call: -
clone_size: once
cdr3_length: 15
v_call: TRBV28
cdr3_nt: TGTGCCAGCAGTACACAGGACAGATCGGGTTCGTCCCTCCACTTT
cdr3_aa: CASSTQDRSGSSLHF

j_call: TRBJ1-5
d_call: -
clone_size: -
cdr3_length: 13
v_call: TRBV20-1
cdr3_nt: TGCAGTGCTGGAGGGGGGGCGGGTCAGCCCCAGCATTTT
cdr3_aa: CSAGGGAGQPQHF

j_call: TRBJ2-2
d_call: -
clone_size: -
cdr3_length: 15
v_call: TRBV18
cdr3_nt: TGTGCCAGCTCCCCCTACTCAGGGTTGAACGGGGAGCTGTTTTTT
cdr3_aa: CASSPYSGLNGELFF

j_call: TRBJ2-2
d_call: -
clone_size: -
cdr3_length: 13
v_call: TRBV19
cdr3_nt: TGTGCCAGTAGTATTGCGAACACCGGGGAGCTGTTTTTT
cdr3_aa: CASSIANTGELFF

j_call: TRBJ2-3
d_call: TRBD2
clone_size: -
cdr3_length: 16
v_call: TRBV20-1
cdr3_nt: TGCAGTGCTAGAGACTCCTCAAGACTAGCAGGGGATACGCAGTATTTT
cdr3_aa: CSARDSSRLAGDTQYF

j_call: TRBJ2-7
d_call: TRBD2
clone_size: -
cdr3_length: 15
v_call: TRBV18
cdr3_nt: TGTGCCAGCTCACCATCGGGAGGGGATCCTAGGGAGCAGTACTTC
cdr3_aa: CASSPSGGDPREQYF

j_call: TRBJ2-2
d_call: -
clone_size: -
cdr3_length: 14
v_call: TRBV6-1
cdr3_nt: TGTGCCAGCAGGCCCGCGGCGATGGCCGGGGAGCTGTTTTTT
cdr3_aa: CASRPAAMAGELFF

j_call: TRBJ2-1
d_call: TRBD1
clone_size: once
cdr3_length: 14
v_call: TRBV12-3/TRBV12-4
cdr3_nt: TGTGCCAGCAGCCCCGGACAGGGGCGCAATGAGCAGTTCTTC
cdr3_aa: CASSPGQGRNEQFF

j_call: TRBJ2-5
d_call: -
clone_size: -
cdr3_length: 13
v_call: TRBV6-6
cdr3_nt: TGTGCCAGCAGCATAAAAAAGAGGGAGACCCAGTACTTC
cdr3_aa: CASSIKKRETQYF